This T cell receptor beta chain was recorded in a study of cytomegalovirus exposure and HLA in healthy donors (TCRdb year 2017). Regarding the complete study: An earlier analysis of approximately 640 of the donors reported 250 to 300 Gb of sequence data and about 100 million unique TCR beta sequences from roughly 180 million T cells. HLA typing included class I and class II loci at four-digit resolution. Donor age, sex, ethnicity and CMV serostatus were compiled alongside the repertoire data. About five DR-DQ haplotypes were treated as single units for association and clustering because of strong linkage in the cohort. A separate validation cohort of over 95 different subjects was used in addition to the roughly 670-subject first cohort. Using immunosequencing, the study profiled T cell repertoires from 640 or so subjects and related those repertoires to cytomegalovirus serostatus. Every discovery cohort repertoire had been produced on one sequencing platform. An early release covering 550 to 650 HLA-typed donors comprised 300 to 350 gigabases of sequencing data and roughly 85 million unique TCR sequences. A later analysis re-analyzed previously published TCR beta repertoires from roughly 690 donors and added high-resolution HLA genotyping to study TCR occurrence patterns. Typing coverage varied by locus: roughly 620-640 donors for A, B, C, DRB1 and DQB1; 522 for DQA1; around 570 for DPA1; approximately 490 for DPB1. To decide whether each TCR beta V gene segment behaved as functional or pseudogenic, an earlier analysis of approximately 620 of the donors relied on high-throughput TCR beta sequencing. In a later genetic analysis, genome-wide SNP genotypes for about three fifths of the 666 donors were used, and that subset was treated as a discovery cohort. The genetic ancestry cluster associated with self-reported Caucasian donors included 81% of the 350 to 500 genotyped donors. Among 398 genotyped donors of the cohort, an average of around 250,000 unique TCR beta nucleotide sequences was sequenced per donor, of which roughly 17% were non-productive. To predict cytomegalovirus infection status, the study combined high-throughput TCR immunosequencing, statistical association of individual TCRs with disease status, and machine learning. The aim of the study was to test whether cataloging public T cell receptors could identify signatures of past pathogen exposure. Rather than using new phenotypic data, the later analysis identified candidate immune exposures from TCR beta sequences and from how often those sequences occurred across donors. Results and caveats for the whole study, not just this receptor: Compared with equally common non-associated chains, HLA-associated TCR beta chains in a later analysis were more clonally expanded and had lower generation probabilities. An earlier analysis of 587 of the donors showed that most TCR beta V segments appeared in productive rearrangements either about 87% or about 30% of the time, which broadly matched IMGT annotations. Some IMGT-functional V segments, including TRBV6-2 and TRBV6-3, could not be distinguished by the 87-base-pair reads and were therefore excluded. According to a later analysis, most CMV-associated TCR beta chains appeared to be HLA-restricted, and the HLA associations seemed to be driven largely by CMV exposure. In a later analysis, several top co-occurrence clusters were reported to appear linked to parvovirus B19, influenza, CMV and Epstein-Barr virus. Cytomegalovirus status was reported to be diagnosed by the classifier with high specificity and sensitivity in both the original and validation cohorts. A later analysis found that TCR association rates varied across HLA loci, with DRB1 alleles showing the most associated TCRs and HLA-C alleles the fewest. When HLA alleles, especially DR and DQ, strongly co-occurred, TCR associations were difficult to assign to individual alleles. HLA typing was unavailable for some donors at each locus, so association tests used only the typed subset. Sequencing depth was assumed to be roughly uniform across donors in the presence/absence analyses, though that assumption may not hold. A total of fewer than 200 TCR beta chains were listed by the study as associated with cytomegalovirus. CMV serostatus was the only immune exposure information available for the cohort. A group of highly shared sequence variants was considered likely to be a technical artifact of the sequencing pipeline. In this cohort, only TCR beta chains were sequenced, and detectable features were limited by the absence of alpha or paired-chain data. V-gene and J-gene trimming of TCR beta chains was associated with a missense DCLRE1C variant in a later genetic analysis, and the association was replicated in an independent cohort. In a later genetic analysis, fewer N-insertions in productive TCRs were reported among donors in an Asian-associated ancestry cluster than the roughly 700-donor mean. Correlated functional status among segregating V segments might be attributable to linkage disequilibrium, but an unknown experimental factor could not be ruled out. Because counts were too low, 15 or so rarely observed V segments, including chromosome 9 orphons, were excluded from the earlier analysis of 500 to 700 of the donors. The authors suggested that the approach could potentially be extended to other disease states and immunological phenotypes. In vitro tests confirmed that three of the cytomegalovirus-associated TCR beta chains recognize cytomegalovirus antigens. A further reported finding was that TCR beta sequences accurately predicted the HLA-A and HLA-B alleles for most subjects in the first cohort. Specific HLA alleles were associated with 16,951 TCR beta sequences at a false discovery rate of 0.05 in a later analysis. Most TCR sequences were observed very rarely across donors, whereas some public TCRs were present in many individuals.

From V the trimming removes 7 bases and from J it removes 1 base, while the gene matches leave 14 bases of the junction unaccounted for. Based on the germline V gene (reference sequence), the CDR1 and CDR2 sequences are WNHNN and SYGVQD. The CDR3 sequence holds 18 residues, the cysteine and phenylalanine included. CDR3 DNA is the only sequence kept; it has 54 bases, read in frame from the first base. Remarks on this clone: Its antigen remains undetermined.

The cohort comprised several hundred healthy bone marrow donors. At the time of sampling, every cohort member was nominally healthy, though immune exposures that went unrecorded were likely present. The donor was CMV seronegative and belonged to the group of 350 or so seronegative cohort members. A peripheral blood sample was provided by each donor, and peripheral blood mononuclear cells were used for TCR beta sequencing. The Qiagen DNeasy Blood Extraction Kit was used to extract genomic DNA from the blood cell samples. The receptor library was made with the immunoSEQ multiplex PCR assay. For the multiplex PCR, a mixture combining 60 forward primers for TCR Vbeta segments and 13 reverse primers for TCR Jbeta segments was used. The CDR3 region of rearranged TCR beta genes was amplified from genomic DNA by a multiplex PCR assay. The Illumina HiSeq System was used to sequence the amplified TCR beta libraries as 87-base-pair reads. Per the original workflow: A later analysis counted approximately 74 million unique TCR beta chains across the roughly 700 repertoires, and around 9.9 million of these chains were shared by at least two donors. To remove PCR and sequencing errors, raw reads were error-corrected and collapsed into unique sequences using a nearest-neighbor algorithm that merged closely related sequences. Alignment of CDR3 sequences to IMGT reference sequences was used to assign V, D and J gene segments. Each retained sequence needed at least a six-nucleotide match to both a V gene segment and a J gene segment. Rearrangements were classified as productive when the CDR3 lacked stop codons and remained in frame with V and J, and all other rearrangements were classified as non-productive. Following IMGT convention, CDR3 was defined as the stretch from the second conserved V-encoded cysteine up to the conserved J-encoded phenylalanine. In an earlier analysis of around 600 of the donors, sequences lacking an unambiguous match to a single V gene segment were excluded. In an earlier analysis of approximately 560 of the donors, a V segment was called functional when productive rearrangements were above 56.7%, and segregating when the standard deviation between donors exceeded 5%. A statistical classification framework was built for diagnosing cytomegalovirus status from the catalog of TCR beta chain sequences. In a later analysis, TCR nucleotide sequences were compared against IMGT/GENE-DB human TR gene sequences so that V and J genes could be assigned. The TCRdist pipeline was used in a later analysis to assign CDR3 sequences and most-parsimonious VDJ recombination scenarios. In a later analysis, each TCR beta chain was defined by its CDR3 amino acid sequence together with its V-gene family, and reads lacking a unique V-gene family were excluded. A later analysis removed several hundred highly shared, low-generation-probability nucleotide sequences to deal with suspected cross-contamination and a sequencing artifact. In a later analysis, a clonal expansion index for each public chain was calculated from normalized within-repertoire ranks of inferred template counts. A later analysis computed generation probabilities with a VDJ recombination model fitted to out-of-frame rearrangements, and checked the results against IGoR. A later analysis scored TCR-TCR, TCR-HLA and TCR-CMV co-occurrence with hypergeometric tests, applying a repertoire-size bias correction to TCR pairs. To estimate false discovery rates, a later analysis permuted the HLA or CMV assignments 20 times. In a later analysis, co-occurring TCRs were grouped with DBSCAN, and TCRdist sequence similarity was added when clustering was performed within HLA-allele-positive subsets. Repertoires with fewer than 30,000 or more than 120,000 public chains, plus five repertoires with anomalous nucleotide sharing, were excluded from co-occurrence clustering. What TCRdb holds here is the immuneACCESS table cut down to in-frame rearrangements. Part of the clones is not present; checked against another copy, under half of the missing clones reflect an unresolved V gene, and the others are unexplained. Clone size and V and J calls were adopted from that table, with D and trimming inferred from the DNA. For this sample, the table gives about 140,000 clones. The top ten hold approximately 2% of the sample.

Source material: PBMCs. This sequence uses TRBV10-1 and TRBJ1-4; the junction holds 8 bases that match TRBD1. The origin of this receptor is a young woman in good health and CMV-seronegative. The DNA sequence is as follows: TGCGCCAGCACCTCATTGTCCAACGGACAGGGAACTAATGAAAAACTGTTTTTT. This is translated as CASTSLSNGQGTNEKLFF.